This entry concerns a single T cell receptor (beta chain). Its antigen is currently unknown. These data belong to a study of cytomegalovirus exposure and HLA in healthy donors. Repertoires were generated with immunoSEQ multiplex PCR, while TCRdb's copy carries only in-frame clones and drops some. The sample shows some 46,000 clones, roughly 92% of them seen only once. The donors were in the approximately 130-subject validation cohort, distinct from the roughly 670-subject first cohort. Whole-study results and caveats: The study labeled 164 TCR beta chains cytomegalovirus-associated. Specificity of a few CMV-associated chains for CMV antigens was verified in vitro. The tendency of first-cohort TCR clusters to co-occur in the 120 or so validation repertoires was the finding of a later analysis.

The sequence was obtained from a man aged 18-30 years in good health and CMV-seronegative. The sequenced material came from PBMCs.

The CDR3, as DNA: TGTGCCAGCAGCTTAGTTATGGGACAGGCATACGAGCAGTACTTC. Amino acid sequence: CASSLVMGQAYEQYF. The rearrangement joins TRBV7-8 to TRBJ2-7, with 8 bases fitting TRBD1. After removal of 1 base from V and 4 bases from J, the junction contained 6 bases not matched to a gene. The germline V gene has CDR1 SGHVS and CDR2 FQNEAQ. The CDR3 covers 15 residues. The entire variable domain, with the rest obtained from reference TRBV7-8 and TRBJ2-7, is as follows: GAGVSQSPRYKVAKRGQDVALRCDPISGHVSLFWYQQALGQGPEFLTYFQNEAQLDKSGLPSDRFFAERPEGSVSTLKIQRTQQEDSAVYLCASSLVMGQAYEQYFGPGTRLTVT.